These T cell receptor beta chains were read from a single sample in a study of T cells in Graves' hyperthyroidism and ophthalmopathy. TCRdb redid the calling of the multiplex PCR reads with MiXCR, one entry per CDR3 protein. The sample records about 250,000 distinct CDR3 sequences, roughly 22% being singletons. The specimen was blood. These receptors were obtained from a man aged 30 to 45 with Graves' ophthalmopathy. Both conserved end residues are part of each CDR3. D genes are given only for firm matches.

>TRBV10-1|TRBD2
CASSDRRGGFNEQYF
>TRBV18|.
CASSLNLGSNQPQHF
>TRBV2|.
CASSHNYYGYTF
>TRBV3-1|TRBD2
CASSHSTSGQETQYF
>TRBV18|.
CASSTGAQGYGYTF
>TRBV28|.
CASSSPGIGGYTF
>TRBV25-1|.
CASNNIRGGDSSYNEQFF
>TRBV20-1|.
CSARSASSYEQYF
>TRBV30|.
CAWRVQGGPDTQYF
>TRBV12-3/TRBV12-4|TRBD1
CASKKTGDAFF
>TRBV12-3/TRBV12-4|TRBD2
CASSLSGSGADTQYF